This T cell receptor beta chain was found in a study of CD8 T cells in Susac syndrome. CDR1 is SEHNR, CDR2 FQNEAQ, per germline (reference sequence). V was clipped by 1 base and J by 8 bases, with 6 bases between them. The CDR3 extends over 12 amino acids. Random hexamers primed reverse transcription of about 0.5 to 1 ug RNA. TCRdb re-called the immunoSEQ multiplex PCR reads with MiXCR, one entry per CDR3 protein. The sample includes approximately 54,000 distinct CDR3 sequences, around 95% seen only once; the top ten take roughly 0.8%. The clonotype originates from a human donor with Susac syndrome. The V and J genes are TRBV7-9 and TRBJ2-1; D call uncertain. Sequences were obtained from CD8+ T cells from PBMCs. The CDR3 reads CASSLVHDEQFF. For the CDR3, the DNA is TGTGCCAGCAGCTTAGTTCATGATGAGCAGTTCTTC.